This T cell receptor (beta chain) was obtained from a study of blood T cell repertoires in COVID-19. Original methodology: Reference gene primers were amplified, and this amplification served to estimate nucleated cell counts. The assay was immunoSEQ multiplex PCR, and TCRdb's table has in-frame clones only and misses some. Clone size and V and J calls were adopted from that table, with D and trimming inferred from the DNA. The repertoire holds under 40,000 clones, with 75% to 85% as singletons. This CDR3 has 16 residues. CDR1 MNHNY and CDR2 SVGAGI come from the germline V gene (reference sequence). J was trimmed by 2 bases and V by 4 bases; bases with no gene match: 5.

The sequenced sample consisted of peripheral blood. The TCR was taken from a woman aged 70 to 79 with acute or convalescent COVID-19. The J gene is TRBJ2-5, the V gene TRBV6-6; TRBD2 matches at 12 bases. The CDR3 nucleotides read TGTGCCAGCAGTTCGGCTAGCGGGGGGGCTCAAGAGACCCAGTACTTC. Protein product: CASSSASGGAQETQYF.